The 13 T cell receptor beta chains below were found in one sample sequenced in a study of blood T cell repertoires in COVID-19. Sequencing was performed with immunoSEQ multiplex PCR; in TCRdb, only in-frame clones are kept and a portion is missing. The sample consists of 130,000 to 150,000 clones, about 84% of them appearing once. The source material was peripheral blood. The receptors shown here come from a human donor in a cohort sampled during active COVID-19.

This chain uses TRBV12-3 or TRBV12-4 with TRBJ2-7; no reliable D call. Trimming left V 6 bases short and J 4 bases short, with 7 bases between. The CDR3 spans 11 residues. The CDR3 nucleotides read TGTGCCAGCAGCCCTAGTTACGAGCAGTACTTC. Protein sequence: CASSPSYEQYF.

The CDR3 sequence: CASSPWSSGTDTQYF. CDR3 DNA sequence: TGTGCCAGCTCACCATGGTCTAGCGGCACAGATACGCAGTATTTT. The V and J genes are TRBV18 and TRBJ2-3, with a weak D call TRBD2 (6 bases). CDR1 is KGHSH, CDR2 LQKENI, per germline. Trimming pared 2 bases from V and 1 base from J, leaving 10 bases between. The CDR3 covers 15 residues. The whole variable domain, filled in from reference TRBV18 and TRBJ2-3, reads NAGVMQNPRHLVRRRGQEARLRCSPMKGHSHVYWYRQLPEEGLKFMVYLQKENIIDESGMPKERFSAEFPKEGPSILRIQQVVRGDSAAYFCASSPWSSGTDTQYFGPGTRLTVL.

J is TRBJ2-1 and V is TRBV11-3; 11 positions agree with TRBD1. Germline loops: CDR1 SGHNT, CDR2 YENEEA. CDR3 length: 15 residues. Trimming at V came to 5 bases and at J to 7 bases, leaving 7 bases not matched to a gene. In DNA form, the CDR3 reads TGTGCCAGCAGCAAAAGGACAGGGGGCTTGAATGAGCAGTTCTTC. Protein: CASSKRTGGLNEQFF.

This clone was picked up one time. V gene TRBV21-1 combines with J gene TRBJ2-7; the DNA was not compared with TRBD1, the D call given in the table. TRBV21-1 is described as a pseudogene. CDR3 length equals 20 residues. The CDR3 bases are TGTGCCAGCAGCAAAGTCAATGAGACAGGGGCTCCACTGAGCTCCTACGAGCAGTACTTC. Residues: CASSKVNETGAPLSSYEQYF.

This clone has just one count. This chain links TRBV19 with TRBJ1-4, with D maybe TRBD1 (6 bases). In germline, CDR1 is LNHDA, CDR2 SQIVND (reference sequence). With 5 bases removed from V and 10 bases from J, the gap between germline ends came to 14 bases. There are 13 residues in the CDR3. This CDR3 is CASSEGVLGKLFF. CDR3 DNA sequence: TGTGCCAGTAGTGAGGGGGTCCTTGGAAAACTGTTTTTT.

The chain employs TRBV4-3 and TRBJ2-3; D may be TRBD1 (5 bases). CDR1 and CDR2 (germline): LGHNA, YSLEER. The CDR3 is 16 residues long. Trimming took 1 base from V and 3 from J, leaving 14 bases between them. For the CDR3, the DNA is TGCGCCAGCAGCCAAGGGGCAGGGCTGGTTACAGATACGCAGTATTTT. Translating gives CASSQGAGLVTDTQYF.

This clone was observed a single time. This rearrangement joins TRBV4-3 to TRBJ1-4; D is uncertain. V shed 0 bases and J shed 3 bases, with 17 bases lying between them. CDR3 size: 18 residues. Germline V gene sequence: CDR1 LGHNA, CDR2 YSLEER. The CDR3 reads CASSQDRLGWGANEKLFF. The CDR3 DNA reads TGCGCCAGCAGCCAAGATAGGTTAGGGTGGGGAGCTAATGAAAAACTGTTTTTT.

The chain couples TRBV12-3 or TRBV12-4 to TRBJ1-1; D not certain. The CDR3 has 13 amino acids. V lost 7 bases and J lost 1, with 10 bases in between. DNA of the CDR3: TGTGCCAGCATGAGGGCTGCGAACACTGAAGCTTTCTTT. This translates into CASMRAANTEAFF.

The rearrangement links TRBV6-5 to TRBJ1-2, with TRBD1 matching 7 bases. The CDR3 sequence is 15 residues long. The V gene end was trimmed by 6 bases and the J gene end by 3 bases; junction bases not matched to a gene: 10. Germline CDR1 and CDR2: MNHEY and SVGAGI. The CDR3 sequence: CASRPTGTVYYGYTF. CDR3 nucleotide sequence: TGTGCCAGCAGACCGACCGGGACAGTTTACTATGGCTACACCTTC.

The V and J genes are TRBV11-2 and TRBJ2-7, with TRBD2 as a possible D gene (5 bases). From germline, CDR1 is SGHAT and CDR2 FQNNGV. Trimming cost V 1 base and J 3 bases, with 10 bases left between them. The CDR3 extends over 14 amino acids. CDR3 in DNA: TGTGCCAGCAGCTTAGGATCCGGGGTCTACGAGCAGTACTTC. Residues: CASSLGSGVYEQYF.

This chain uses TRBV5-4 with TRBJ2-3, with a possible D match to TRBD2 (6 bases). The CDR3 extends over 16 amino acids. The V end was cut by 5 bases, the J end by 0 bases, with 16 bases between. Germline values: CDR1 SGHNT, CDR2 YYREEE (reference sequence). The CDR3 region has the DNA TGTGCCAGCAGTCTACCACGGGACTCAAGCACAGATACGCAGTATTTT. Its translation: CASSLPRDSSTDTQYF.

The J gene is TRBJ2-7, the V gene TRBV25-1, with no clear D. The germline gives CDR1 MGHDK, CDR2 SYGVNS. The CDR3 extends over 14 amino acids. V shed 2 bases and J shed 4 bases, with 12 bases lying between them. In DNA, the CDR3 is TGTGCCAGCAGTGAACCCCCGTGGCAGTACGAGCAGTACTTC. Its translation: CASSEPPWQYEQYF.

The chain uses TRBV14 and TRBJ2-3, with D perhaps TRBD1 (5 bases). V lost 8 bases and J 2 bases, leaving 11 bases between the germline ends. The CDR3 covers 13 residues. Germline lookup yields CDR1 SGHDN and CDR2 FVKESK. CDR3 in DNA: TGTGCCAGCGGGGCCGGGCACACAGATACGCAGTATTTT. Its protein is CASGAGHTDTQYF.